This T cell receptor (beta chain) was retrieved from a study of T cell responses to AZD1222 COVID-19 vaccine (dated by TCRdb to about 2021). In the study overall: AZD1222 recipients whose second dose came at about 4 weeks and those whose second dose came at about 12 weeks were combined into one group, since spike-specific TCR depth and breadth did not differ between the two schedules. TCR sequencing covered approximately 230 trial participants: 207 given two doses of AZD1222 and around 26 given two doses of MenACWY control vaccine. Trial participants were enrolled by age into 18-55, 56-69 and 70-plus year subgroups, with approximately 160, 26 and 62 TCR-sequenced participants respectively. Study-wide conclusions, independent of this receptor: Participants were mostly white British, with more females than males. The authors suggested clonal diversity may have been underestimated. Because no samples from the day 14 peak response were available, repertoires could be characterized only after the peak T cell response. In the small 56-69-year group, the increase in depth fell short of significance, most likely because of low power. Nearly half of unique spike-specific TCRs reportedly recognized epitopes outside regions mutated in the B.1.351 and B.1.1.7 variants. After two AZD1222 doses, both the breadth and the depth of spike-specific TCRs were significantly higher than at day 0 and than in MenACWY recipients. Conclusions about previously exposed vaccinees were limited because only six AZD1222 recipients were SARS-CoV-2 seropositive at baseline. The whole spike protein was spanned by vaccine-associated CD4 TCRs, and dominant responses were seen in regions 160-218 and 743-854.

As concerns this clone: Its antigen specificity is not known. No much larger clone exists at a distance of one base, and base qualities are not known.

The CDR3 regions of human TCRbeta chains were analyzed by immunosequencing. The source study handled its data this way. TCRs in the repertoires were matched against a reference library of SARS-CoV-2-specific TCRs that had been generated with the MIRA antigen-specificity platform. Breadth was defined as the fraction of unique TCRs that were SARS-CoV-2-associated. Depth was defined as the fraction of total T cells that were SARS-CoV-2-associated. Using the MIRA data, every spike-specific TCR was mapped to the spike region that the TCR reacted to and assigned to either a CD4 or a CD8 class. Log10-transformed breadth and depth values were compared by one-way ANOVA with Sidak's multiple comparisons tests. TCRdb holds this immuneACCESS table with in-frame rearrangements only. Some clones are missing; in checked studies, unresolved V genes explain under half, and the rest has no known cause. The V and J calls and clone size come from that table; D and trimming were worked out from the DNA. For this sample the table gives roughly 100,000 clones, of which roughly nine tenths were detected only once. The ten largest clones add up to about 50% of the sample.

According to the study, the label for this sample's time point signals: baseline before first vaccination. Vaccinee samples came from UK trials COV001 and COV002, including a single-blind randomized controlled phase 2/3 trial of AZD1222 (ChAdOx1 nCoV-19) in healthy adults. For TCRbeta chain sequencing, PBMC samples from trial participants were taken at day 0 and at day 28 after the second dose. Reading from cysteine to phenylalanine, the CDR3 counts 20 amino acids. Solely the CDR3 DNA is kept, with 60 bases framed from the first base. Here V drops 3 bases and J drops 0 bases, and the junction holds 15 bases not matched to any gene. From a lookup of the germline V gene, CDR1 and CDR2 are SGDLS and YYNGEE.

The source was peripheral blood, collected on day 0 of AZD1222 vaccination. The sequence joins TRBV9 to TRBJ2-1; 10 bases in the junction line up with TRBD1. The origin of this receptor is an adult in good health. The DNA sequence follows: TGTGCCAGCAGCGCCCTCCGGGACAGGGGTGGGCCTATCTCCTACAATGAGCAGTTCTTC. The encoded protein is CASSALRDRGGPISYNEQFF.